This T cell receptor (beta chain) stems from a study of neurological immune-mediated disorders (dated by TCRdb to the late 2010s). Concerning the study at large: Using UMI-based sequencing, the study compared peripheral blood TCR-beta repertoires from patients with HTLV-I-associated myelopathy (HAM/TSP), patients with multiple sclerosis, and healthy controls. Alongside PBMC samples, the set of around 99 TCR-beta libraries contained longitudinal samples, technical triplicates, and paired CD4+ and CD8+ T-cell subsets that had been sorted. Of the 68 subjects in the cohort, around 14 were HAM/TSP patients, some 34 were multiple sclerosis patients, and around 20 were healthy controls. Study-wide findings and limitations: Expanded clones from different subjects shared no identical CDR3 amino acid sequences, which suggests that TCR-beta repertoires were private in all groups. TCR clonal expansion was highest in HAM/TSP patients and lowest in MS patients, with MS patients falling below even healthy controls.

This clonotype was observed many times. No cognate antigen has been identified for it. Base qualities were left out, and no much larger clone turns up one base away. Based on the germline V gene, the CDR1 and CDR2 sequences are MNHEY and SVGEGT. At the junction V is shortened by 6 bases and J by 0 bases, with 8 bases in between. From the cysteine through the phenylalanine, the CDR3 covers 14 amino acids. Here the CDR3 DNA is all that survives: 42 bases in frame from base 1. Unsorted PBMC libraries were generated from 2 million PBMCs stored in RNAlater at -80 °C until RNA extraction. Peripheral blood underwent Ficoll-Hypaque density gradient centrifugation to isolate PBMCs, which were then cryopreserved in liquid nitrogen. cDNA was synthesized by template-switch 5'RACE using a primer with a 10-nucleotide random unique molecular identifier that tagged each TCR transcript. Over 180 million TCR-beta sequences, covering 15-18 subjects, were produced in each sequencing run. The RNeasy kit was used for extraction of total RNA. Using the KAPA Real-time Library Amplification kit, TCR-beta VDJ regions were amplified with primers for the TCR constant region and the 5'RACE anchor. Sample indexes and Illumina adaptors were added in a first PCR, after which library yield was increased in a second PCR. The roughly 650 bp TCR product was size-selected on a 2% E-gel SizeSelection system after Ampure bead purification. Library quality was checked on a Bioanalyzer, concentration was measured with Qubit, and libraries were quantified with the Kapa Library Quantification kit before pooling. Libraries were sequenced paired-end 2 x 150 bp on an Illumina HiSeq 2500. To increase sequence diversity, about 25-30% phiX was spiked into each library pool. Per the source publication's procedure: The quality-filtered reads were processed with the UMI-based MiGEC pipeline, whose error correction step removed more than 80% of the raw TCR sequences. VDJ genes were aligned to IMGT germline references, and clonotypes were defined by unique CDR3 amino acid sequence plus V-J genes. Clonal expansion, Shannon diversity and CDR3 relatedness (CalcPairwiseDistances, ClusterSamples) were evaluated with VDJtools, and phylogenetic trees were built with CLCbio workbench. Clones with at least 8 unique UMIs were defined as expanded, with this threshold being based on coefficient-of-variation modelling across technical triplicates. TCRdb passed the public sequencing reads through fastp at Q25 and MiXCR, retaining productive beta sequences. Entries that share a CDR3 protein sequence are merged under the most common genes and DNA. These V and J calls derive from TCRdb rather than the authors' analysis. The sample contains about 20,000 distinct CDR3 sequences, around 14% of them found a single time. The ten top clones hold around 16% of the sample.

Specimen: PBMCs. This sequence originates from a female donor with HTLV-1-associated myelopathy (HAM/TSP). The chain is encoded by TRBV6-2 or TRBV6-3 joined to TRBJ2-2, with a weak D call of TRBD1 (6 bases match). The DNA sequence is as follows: TGTGCCAGCAGCCGGGACACGAACACCGGGGAGCTGTTTTTT. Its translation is CASSRDTNTGELFF.